Below, 17 T cell receptor beta chains from the same sample are listed, as sequenced in a study of blood T cell repertoires in COVID-19. Some clones are missing from TCRdb's copy, which holds only in-frame ones; the method was immunoSEQ multiplex PCR. The table includes a few hundred thousand clones, around 83% detected once. The sequenced material came from peripheral blood. Source of these receptors: a woman between 45 and 65 years old with acute or convalescent COVID-19.

Notes on this clone: At the DNA level, this CDR3 is encoded by other sequences in the same sample as well. The CDR3 protein is CASSFGLAVSTDTQYF. CDR3 nucleotides: TGCGCCAGCAGCTTCGGACTAGCGGTGAGCACAGATACGCAGTATTTT. This chain links TRBV5-1 with TRBJ2-3; 10 nucleotides agree with TRBD2. This CDR3 region has 16 residues. Unmatched junction bases numbered 3, after V lost 2 bases and J lost 0 bases. Germline lookup yields CDR1 SGHRS and CDR2 YFSETQ.

The V and J genes are TRBV25-1 and TRBJ1-1; D possibly corresponds to TRBD1 (5 bases). CDR1 and CDR2 from the germline V gene are MGHDK and SYGVNS. This CDR3 contains 15 residues. V lost 2 bases and J 5 bases, leaving 15 bases between the germline ends. The CDR3 DNA reads TGTGCCAGCAGTGAAGGCGGGAGGGGTCGAACTGAAGCTTTCTTT. This gives the protein CASSEGGRGRTEAFF.

This chain uses TRBV7-2 with TRBJ2-2, with 7 nucleotides matching TRBD1. Germline CDR1 SGHTA, CDR2 FQGNSA. V lost 5 bases to trimming and J lost 0 bases; unmatched junction nucleotides: 9. The CDR3 totals 17 residues. The CDR3, as DNA: TGTGCCAGCAGCCCAGGGGTAGGGGGCTCGAACACCGGGGAGCTGTTTTTT. Protein sequence: CASSPGVGGSNTGELFF.

This chain links TRBV12-3 or TRBV12-4 with TRBJ2-3, with D perhaps TRBD2 (6 bases). CDR3 size: 11 residues. V lost 10 bases to trimming and J lost 6 bases, with 11 bases between them. CDR3 sequence: CATSGRDTQYF. The CDR3 nucleotides read TGTGCCACATCAGGGAGGGATACGCAGTATTTT.

The J gene is TRBJ2-7, the V gene TRBV30; 8 nucleotides align to TRBD1. V was clipped by 3 bases and J by 1 base; unmatched bases: 8. CDR1 is GTSNPN, CDR2 SVGIG, per germline (reference sequence). The CDR3 spans 15 residues. The CDR3 protein is CAWSAGQGVSYEQYF. The DNA for the CDR3 is TGTGCCTGGAGCGCCGGACAGGGCGTTTCCTACGAGCAGTACTTC.

The chain is built from TRBV2 and TRBJ1-1; D is perhaps TRBD1 (5 bases). There are 14 residues in the CDR3. Germline V CDR1 and CDR2: SNHLY, FYNNEI. V was clipped by 5 bases and J by 5 bases, with 15 bases between them. CDR3 nucleotide sequence: TGTGCCAGCAGTCTCCTCCGGGGGGGTACTGAAGCTTTCTTT. Protein product: CASSLLRGGTEAFF.

The V call is TRBV7-9, the J call TRBJ2-1, with 7 bases matching TRBD2. The V gene end was trimmed by 5 bases and the J gene end by 0 bases; junction bases not matched to a gene: 13. Germline CDR1 and CDR2: SEHNR and FQNEAQ (reference sequence). The CDR3 totals 18 residues. CDR3 amino acids: CASSGRGGNLPSYNEQFF. In DNA, the CDR3 is TGTGCCAGCAGCGGGCGGGGAGGGAACTTACCCTCCTACAATGAGCAGTTCTTC.

The chain has TRBV4-2 and TRBJ2-5; weak D call: TRBD1 (6 bases). The CDR3 is 18 amino acids. The germline V gene encodes CDR1 LGHNA and CDR2 YNFKEQ. V was shortened by 2 bases and J by 2 bases, with 21 bases between the two germline ends. CDR3 region: CASSQTGVRGPTQETQYF. CDR3 DNA sequence: TGTGCCAGCAGCCAAACGGGTGTCAGGGGTCCTACTCAAGAGACCCAGTACTTC.

The gene calls are TRBV21-1 and TRBJ1-2. TRBV21-1 has pseudogene status. CDR3 length: 15 amino acids. CDR3 region: CASSPGGCPHYGYTF. The CDR3 DNA is TGTGCCAGCAGCCCTGGGGGGTGTCCCCACTATGGCTACACCTTC.

The chain is built from TRBV18 and TRBJ2-2; 13 nucleotides line up with TRBD2. The length of the CDR3 is 17 residues. CDR1 and CDR2 (germline): KGHSH, LQKENI. V dropped 2 bases and J dropped 6; count of bases not matched to a gene: 6. The CDR3 is CASSPKGLAGIAGELFF. The CDR3 nucleotides read TGTGCCAGCTCACCAAAGGGACTAGCGGGAATTGCCGGGGAGCTGTTTTTT.

This chain links TRBV7-2 with TRBJ2-7; 10 bases line up with TRBD1. From germline, CDR1 is SGHTA and CDR2 FQGNSA. The CDR3 has 15 amino acids. V shed 5 bases, J shed 5 bases, and the junction held 9 bases outside the gene matches. CDR3 in amino acids: CASSPPGQGRNEQYF. The DNA of the CDR3 is TGTGCCAGCAGCCCGCCGGGACAGGGGAGAAACGAGCAGTACTTC.

The CDR3 DNA follows: TGTGCCAGCAGCTTGGGAGCCCCTAGCCCTTACGAGCAGTACGTC. Its translation: CASSLGAPSPYEQYV. The rearrangement joins TRBV5-6 to TRBJ2-7, with a tentative D call TRBD2 (5 bases). Between the trimmed V and J ends, which lost 0 bases and 4 bases, there was a span of 14 bases. This CDR3 contains 15 residues. The germline V gene encodes CDR1 SGHDT and CDR2 YYEEEE.

The rearrangement links TRBV7-2 to TRBJ2-2, with D uncertain. Trimming stripped 2 bases from V and 6 bases from J, with 7 bases between. This CDR3 has 13 residues. CDR1 SGHTA and CDR2 FQGNSA come from the germline V gene. CDR3 residues: CASSLSSAGELFF. CDR3 DNA sequence: TGTGCCAGCAGCTTAAGTAGTGCCGGGGAGCTGTTTTTT.

The chain combines TRBV2 with TRBJ1-6, with TRBD1 as a possible D gene (5 bases). Trimming took off 9 bases at V and 6 bases at J, with 15 bases between the two ends. Germline V gene lookup returns CDR1 SNHLY and CDR2 FYNNEI. The CDR3 length is 14 residues. This chain's CDR3 is CASYWQGINSPLHF. CDR3 coding DNA: TGTGCCAGTTACTGGCAGGGAATTAATTCACCCCTCCACTTT.

The chain employs TRBV7-2 and TRBJ2-7; D remains unclear. V was cut by 1 base and J by 3 bases, with 7 bases left in between. There are 13 residues in the CDR3. CDR1 is SGHTA and CDR2 is FQGNSA in the germline V gene. The CDR3 here is CASSLDRFYEQYF. The CDR3 region has the DNA TGTGCCAGCAGCTTAGATCGGTTCTACGAGCAGTACTTC.

This chain joins TRBV2 and TRBJ1-1; no reliable D call. V lost 7 bases and J 6 bases, leaving 18 bases between the germline ends. Germline-derived CDR1 and CDR2 are SNHLY and FYNNEI. This CDR3 comprises 14 residues. The CDR3 loop is CASIPTMGVSEAFF. The CDR3 nucleotides are TGTGCCAGCATCCCCACGATGGGCGTCTCTGAAGCTTTCTTT.

V gene TRBV29-1 combines with J gene TRBJ2-1; 11 nucleotides agree with TRBD1. CDR1 and CDR2 from the germline V gene are SQVTM and ANQGSEA. V was clipped by 7 bases and J by 5 bases; unmatched bases: 4. This CDR3 is 13 amino acids long. CDR3 DNA sequence: TGCAGCGGCGGACAGGGGGCTAACAATGAGCAGTTCTTC. It codes for CSGGQGANNEQFF.